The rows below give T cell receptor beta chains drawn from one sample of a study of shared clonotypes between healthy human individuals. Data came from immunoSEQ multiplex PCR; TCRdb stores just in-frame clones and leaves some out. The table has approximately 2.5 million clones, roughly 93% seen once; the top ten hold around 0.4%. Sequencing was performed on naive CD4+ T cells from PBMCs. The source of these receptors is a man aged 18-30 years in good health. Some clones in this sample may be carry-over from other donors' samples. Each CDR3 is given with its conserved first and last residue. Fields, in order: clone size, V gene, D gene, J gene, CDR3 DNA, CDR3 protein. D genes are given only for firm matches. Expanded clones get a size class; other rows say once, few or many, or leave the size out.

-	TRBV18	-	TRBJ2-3	TGTGCCAGCTCACCACAGAGGGGGTCCACAGATACGCAGTATTTT	CASSPQRGSTDTQYF
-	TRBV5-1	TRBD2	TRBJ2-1	TGCGCCAGCAGCACCGGGACTAGCGGGAGCGATGAGCAGTTCTTC	CASSTGTSGSDEQFF
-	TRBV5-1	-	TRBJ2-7	TGCGCCAGCAGCCCCAGGGGATCCAACTACGAGCAGTACTTC	CASSPRGSNYEQYF
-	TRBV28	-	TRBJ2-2	TGTGCCAGCAAGGGGTTCCCGAACACCGGGGAGCTGTTTTTT	CASKGFPNTGELFF
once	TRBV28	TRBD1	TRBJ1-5	TGTGCCAGCAGTCCCCTTAGGGACAGGGTTAGCAATCAGCCCCAGCATTTT	CASSPLRDRVSNQPQHF
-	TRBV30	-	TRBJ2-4	TGTGCCTGGGGGGCCATATTTCAGTACTTC	CAWGAIFQYF
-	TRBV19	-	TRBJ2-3	TGTGCCAGTAGTATCCCGACTACGGGCACAGATACGCAGTATTTT	CASSIPTTGTDTQYF
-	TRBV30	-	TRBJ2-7	TGTGCCTGGACGGGCGACTCCTACGAGCAGTACTTC	CAWTGDSYEQYF
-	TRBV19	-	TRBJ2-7	TGTGCCAGTAGTATAGTCGGGGCTACCGCCTACGAGCAGTACTTC	CASSIVGATAYEQYF
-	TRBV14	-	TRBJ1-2	TGTGCCAGCAGCCAAGGGTTGGACTATGGCTACACCTTC	CASSQGLDYGYTF
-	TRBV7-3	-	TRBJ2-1	TGTGCCAGCAGCTTAAGTAGTGACCACAATGAGCAGTTCTTC	CASSLSSDHNEQFF
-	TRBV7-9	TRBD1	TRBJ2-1	TGTGCCAGCAGCTCTGGACAGGGGCGGAACAATGAGCAGTTCTTC	CASSSGQGRNNEQFF
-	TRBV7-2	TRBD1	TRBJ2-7	TGTGCCAGCAGCAGAGACAGGGGCAGCGACGAGCAGTACTTC	CASSRDRGSDEQYF
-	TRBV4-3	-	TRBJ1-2	TGCGCCAGCAGCCAAGATCCCGGCGGCAACTATGGCTACACCTTC	CASSQDPGGNYGYTF
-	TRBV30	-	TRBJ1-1	TGTGCCTGGTATCGGACTGAAGCTTTCTTT	CAWYRTEAFF
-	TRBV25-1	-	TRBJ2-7	TGTGCCAGCAGGGGCCAGGCCTACGAGCAGTACTTC	CASRGQAYEQYF
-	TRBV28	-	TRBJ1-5	TGTGCCAGCAGTAAACAGGCGTATAGCAATCAGCCCCAGCATTTT	CASSKQAYSNQPQHF
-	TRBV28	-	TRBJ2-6	TGTGCCAGCAGCTGGACCGCGGTGCCCAACGTCCTGACTTTC	CASSWTAVPNVLTF
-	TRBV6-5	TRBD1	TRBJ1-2	TGTGCCAGCTCCGACAGGGCACAAAGGTTCTATGGCTACACCTTC	CASSDRAQRFYGYTF
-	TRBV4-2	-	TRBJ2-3	TGTGCCAGCAGCCCAGGGGGGCCGGAGGGCGCAGATACGCAGTATTTT	CASSPGGPEGADTQYF
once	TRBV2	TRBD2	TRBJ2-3	TGTGCCAGCCCCTCAGCGGGGGCTAGCACAGATACGCAGTATTTT	CASPSAGASTDTQYF
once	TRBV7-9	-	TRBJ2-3	TGTGCCAGCAGCTTAATTGTGGGGGCAGGCACAGATACGCAGTATTTT	CASSLIVGAGTDTQYF
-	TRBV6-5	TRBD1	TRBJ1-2	TGTGCCAGCAGAAATAGGGGGCAAAAAAACTATGGCTACACCTTC	CASRNRGQKNYGYTF
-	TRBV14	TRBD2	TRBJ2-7	TGTGCCAGCAGCCTCAGCGGGAGGGCCCCCTACGAGCAGTACTTC	CASSLSGRAPYEQYF
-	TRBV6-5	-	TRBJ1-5	TGTGCCAGCAGTTACGGGGGGTCCGGCAATCAGCCCCAGCATTTT	CASSYGGSGNQPQHF
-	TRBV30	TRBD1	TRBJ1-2	TGTGCCTGGGGGAAGGGGGCGAGGGGCTATGGCTACACCTTC	CAWGKGARGYGYTF
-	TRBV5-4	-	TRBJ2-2	TGTGCCAGCAGCCTTTATGTTAACACCGGGGAGCTGTTTTTT	CASSLYVNTGELFF
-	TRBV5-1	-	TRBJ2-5	TGCGCCAGCGCCGTCGGTTCAGGGGAAGAGACCCAGTACTTC	CASAVGSGEETQYF
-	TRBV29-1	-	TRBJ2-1	TGCAGCGTCCAGACAGGATCGTCCTACAATGAGCAGTTCTTC	CSVQTGSSYNEQFF
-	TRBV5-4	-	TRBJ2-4	TGTGCCAGCAGCTTGCCAGGGGCCAAAAACATTCAGTACTTC	CASSLPGAKNIQYF
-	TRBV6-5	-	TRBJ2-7	TGTGCCAGCAGTTACACTTCGACCGCCTCCTACGAGCAGTACTTC	CASSYTSTASYEQYF
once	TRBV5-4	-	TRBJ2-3	TGTGCCAGCAGCCCCCGGACTTTTGTAGATACGCAGTATTTT	CASSPRTFVDTQYF
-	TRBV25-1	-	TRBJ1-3	TGTGCCAGCAGTGCGAGATACAACACCATATATTTT	CASSARYNTIYF
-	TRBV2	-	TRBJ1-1	TGTGCCAGCAGTGAAGCGAGGGGGTCGGGGGACACTGAAGCTTTCTTT	CASSEARGSGDTEAFF
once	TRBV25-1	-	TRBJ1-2	TGTGCCAGCAGCGCCTGGGGGGCCTCCGGGGGCTACGGCTACACCTTC	CASSAWGASGGYGYTF
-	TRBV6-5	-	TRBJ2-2	TGTGCCAGCAGTTACTCGAGGGGTACCGGGGAGCTGTTTTTT	CASSYSRGTGELFF
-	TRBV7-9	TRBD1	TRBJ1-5	TGTGCCAGCAGCCTGGGACAGGGGGACCTCCAGCCCCAGCATTTT	CASSLGQGDLQPQHF
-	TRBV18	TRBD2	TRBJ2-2	TGTGCCAGCTCCCAGTCGGGAGGGAGCACCGGGGAGCTGTTTTTT	CASSQSGGSTGELFF
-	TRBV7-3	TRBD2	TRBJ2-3	TGTGCCAGCAGCTCCGGGACTAGCGGGAGTACAGATACGCAGTATTTT	CASSSGTSGSTDTQYF
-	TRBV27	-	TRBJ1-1	TGTGCCAGCAGTTCCTCTTCGGGGAGCACTGAAGCTTTCTTT	CASSSSSGSTEAFF
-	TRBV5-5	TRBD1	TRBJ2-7	TGTGCCAGCAGCTATGATTCCGGGACAGTCACCTACGAGCAGTACTTC	CASSYDSGTVTYEQYF
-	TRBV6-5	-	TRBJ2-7	TGTGCCAGCAGTTACGAGATCAAGGGCGAGCAGTACTTC	CASSYEIKGEQYF
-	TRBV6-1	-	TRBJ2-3	TGTGCCAGCAGTGATGGCTACTACACAGATACGCAGTATTTT	CASSDGYYTDTQYF